This entry describes one T cell receptor beta chain. The entry originates in a study of blood T cell repertoires in COVID-19. Study in general: T cells, B-cell-depleted T cells, or PBMCs supplied cDNA or gDNA.

The germline V gene encodes CDR1 LNHNV and CDR2 YYDKDF (reference sequence). This CDR3 is 16 amino acids long. The V and J ends lost 5 bases and 0 bases, in that order; junction bases with no gene match: 7. Sequencing used immunoSEQ multiplex PCR; TCRdb keeps in-frame clones, though not all of them. The repertoire holds 180,000 or so clones, with approximately 80% as singletons. This clonotype originated in a woman aged 55-69 years who had recovered from COVID-19. The chain has TRBV15 and TRBJ1-5; TRBD1 matches 7 bases. The sample comprised PBMCs or T cells enriched from blood (not recorded which). CDR3 in DNA: TGTGCCACCAGCGGCCCGGGGACAGCTAGCAATCAGCCCCAGCATTTT. Translated, it gives CATSGPGTASNQPQHF.